Presented here are 19 T cell receptor beta chains from one specimen sequenced in a study of cytomegalovirus exposure and HLA in healthy donors. It was with 60 Vbeta and 13 Jbeta primers that the PCR ran. Assay: immunoSEQ multiplex PCR; the TCRdb copy retains only in-frame clones and omits some. The repertoire table contains 55,000 to 75,000 clones. Sequencing was carried out using PBMCs. Receptors originate from a male donor in good health and CMV-seronegative.

V is TRBV4-2 and J is TRBJ1-1; D remains ambiguous. Trimming took 4 bases from V and 1 from J, leaving 13 bases between them. The germline V gene has CDR1 LGHNA and CDR2 YNFKEQ. The CDR3 is 15 amino acids. The CDR3 bases are TGTGCCAGCAGCCGGTCGGGAGAGGGGAACACTGAAGCTTTCTTT. Residues: CASSRSGEGNTEAFF.

The V gene is TRBV11-2, the J gene TRBJ2-1; D gene ambiguous. This CDR3 spans 13 amino acids. Trimming took off 1 base at V and 7 bases at J, with 8 bases between the two ends. Germline-derived CDR1 and CDR2 are SGHAT and FQNNGV. The CDR3 is CASSLGPGNEQFF. The CDR3 coding sequence is TGTGCCAGCAGCTTAGGCCCAGGTAATGAGCAGTTCTTC.

The J gene is TRBJ2-1, the V gene TRBV6-6; D is perhaps TRBD2 (5 bases). From germline, CDR1 is MNHNY and CDR2 SVGAGI (reference sequence). This CDR3 is 15 amino acids long. Trimming stripped 2 bases from V and 1 base from J, with 9 bases between. The CDR3 region has the DNA TGTGCCAGCAGTTACGGAAGCGGTTCCTACAATGAGCAGTTCTTC. This codes for CASSYGSGSYNEQFF.

About this clone: Relative to the germline gene, one junction end is altered; a read error may explain this. This chain connects TRBV25-1 to TRBJ2-1, with 7 nucleotides matching TRBD2. The CDR3 covers 16 residues. CDR1 MGHDK and CDR2 SYGVNS come from the germline V gene. In DNA, the CDR3 is TGTGCCAGCAGTGAAGGGGGGGGACGCTCCGACAATGAGCAGTTCTTC. Translating it yields CASSEGGGRSDNEQFF. Variable domain in full (rest from reference TRBV25-1 and TRBJ2-1): EADIYQTPRYLVIGTGKKITLECSQTMGHDKMYWYQQDPGMELHLIHYSYGVNSTEKGDLSSESTVSRIRTEHFPLTLESARPSHTSQYLCASSEGGGRSDNEQFFGPGTRLTVL.

The chain has TRBV10-1 and TRBJ2-7; 8 nucleotides line up with TRBD2. This CDR3 spans 15 amino acids. Germline V gene data show CDR1 as WNHNN and CDR2 as SYGVQD (reference sequence). J gave up 2 bases and V 4 bases, and 7 bases lay outside the gene matches. CDR3 protein: CASSGPSGSAYEQYF. CDR3 DNA sequence: TGCGCCAGCAGTGGACCTAGCGGGTCCGCCTACGAGCAGTACTTC.

This sequence joins TRBV6-5 and TRBJ1-1; 7 bases match TRBD1. Germline assignment: CDR1 MNHEY and CDR2 SVGAGI. The CDR3 is made up of 15 amino acids. The junction had 7 bases not matched to a gene; V was cut back by 3 bases and J by 3 bases. CDR3 sequence reads: CASSYPTGIDTEAFF. In nucleotides, the CDR3 is TGTGCCAGCAGTTATCCGACAGGGATTGACACTGAAGCTTTCTTT.

The chain employs TRBV10-3 and TRBJ2-5; 7 nucleotides line up with TRBD1. The J call is in doubt because the DNA end fits TRBJ2-7 better. The CDR3 spans 16 residues. CDR1 is ENHRY and CDR2 is SYGVKD in the germline V gene. CDR3 sequence reads: CAIRSRDSVLSYEQYF. CDR3 coding DNA: TGTGCCATCAGGTCCCGGGACAGTGTCCTCTCCTACGAGCAGTACTTC.

J is TRBJ2-5 and V is TRBV2, with TRBD1 matching 7 bases. This CDR3 region has 13 residues. The germline V gene encodes CDR1 SNHLY and CDR2 FYNNEI. V gave up 9 bases and J gave up 2 bases; unmatched junction bases: 6. CDR3 residues: CASERDRQETQYF. Written as DNA, the CDR3 is TGTGCCAGTGAGAGGGACAGACAAGAGACCCAGTACTTC.

The chain uses TRBV4-3 and TRBJ2-3, with 8 nucleotides matching TRBD2. The germline V gene has CDR1 LGHNA and CDR2 YSLEER. V lost 0 bases, J lost 4 bases, and 9 bases stayed unmatched. The CDR3 has 17 residues. CDR3 protein: CASSQDFGGGRSDTQYF. The CDR3 region has the DNA TGCGCCAGCAGCCAAGATTTCGGGGGGGGGAGGTCAGATACGCAGTATTTT.

Remarks on this clone: One end of the junction fails to match germline, which may point to a read error. The chain recombines TRBV7-2 with TRBJ2-3, with 13 nucleotides matching TRBD2. CDR3 size: 16 residues. Germline V gives CDR1 SGHTA, CDR2 FQGNSA. CDR3 coding DNA: TGTGCCAGCAGCCGGACTAGCGGGAGTCGAACAGATAAGCAGTATTTT. The encoded protein is CASSRTSGSRTDKQYF.

The V call is TRBV6-5, the J call TRBJ2-2; TRBD1 is a possible D gene (5 bases). Trimming removed 3 bases at V and 3 bases at J, with 11 bases between. CDR1 is MNHEY, CDR2 SVGAGI, per germline. The CDR3 is 15 amino acids. CDR3 sequence reads: CASSYQDTYTGELFF. CDR3 coding DNA: TGTGCCAGCAGTTATCAGGACACCTACACCGGGGAGCTGTTTTTT.

The chain uses TRBV30 and TRBJ1-2; tentatively, D is TRBD1 (5 bases). The length of the CDR3 is 11 residues. V lost 5 bases and J 7 bases, leaving 11 bases between the germline ends. The germline gives CDR1 GTSNPN, CDR2 SVGIG (reference sequence). CDR3 region: CAWLRDSGYTF. The DNA of the CDR3 is TGTGCCTGGCTGAGGGACTCTGGCTACACCTTC.

The J gene is TRBJ1-1, the V gene TRBV7-8; no clear D. Germline V lookup: CDR1 SGHVS, CDR2 FQNEAQ. The CDR3 totals 13 residues. V lost 0 bases to trimming and J lost 5 bases, with 7 bases between them. The CDR3 region has the DNA TGTGCCAGCAGCTTAGCAGGGAGGACTGAAGCTTTCTTT. Its protein product is CASSLAGRTEAFF.

The chain couples TRBV5-1 to TRBJ2-5; 7 bases align to TRBD1. CDR1 and CDR2 from the germline V gene are SGHRS and YFSETQ. The trim removed 0 bases at V and 2 bases at J, leaving 10 bases unmatched. The CDR3 has 17 residues. CDR3 bases: TGCGCCAGCAGCTTGGATCACATGACAGGGAATCAAGAGACCCAGTACTTC. It translates to CASSLDHMTGNQETQYF.

V gene TRBV19 combines with J gene TRBJ2-7; D is uncertain. The CDR3 is 13 amino acids. Trimming took off 9 bases at V and 6 bases at J, with 18 bases between the two ends. The V gene's germline CDR1 is LNHDA and CDR2 SQIVND (reference sequence). CDR3: CASRQLGTPEQYF. For the CDR3, the DNA is TGTGCCAGCCGGCAGCTAGGCACCCCCGAGCAGTACTTC.

J is TRBJ2-5 and V is TRBV7-2; TRBD2 is a possible D gene (8 bases). Germline V lookup: CDR1 SGHTA, CDR2 FQGNSA. Trimming removed 6 bases at V and 3 bases at J, with 17 bases between. CDR3 length: 15 residues. The CDR3 is CASSPGGSGKETQYF. CDR3 bases: TGTGCCAGCAGTCCAGGGGGTAGCGGGAAAGAGACCCAGTACTTC.

The chain links TRBV10-1 to TRBJ2-7; perhaps TRBD1 as D (6 bases). This CDR3 has 11 residues. CDR1 is WNHNN, CDR2 SYGVQD, per germline (reference sequence). The germline V and J ends were trimmed by 10 bases and 3 bases, with 10 bases remaining between them. The CDR3 protein is CANSGVYEQYF. CDR3 sequence (DNA): TGCGCCAACTCAGGGGTCTACGAGCAGTACTTC.

V is TRBV7-2 and J is TRBJ2-2; unclear D gene. Germline V gene data show CDR1 as SGHTA and CDR2 as FQGNSA. The CDR3 is 16 residues long. Trimming removed 5 bases from V and 0 bases from J, with 13 bases in between. CDR3 sequence: CASSPRLGSNTGELFF. CDR3 sequence (DNA): TGTGCCAGCAGCCCCAGGTTGGGCTCGAACACCGGGGAGCTGTTTTTT.

The rearrangement uses TRBV6-5 and TRBJ1-5, with 7 bases fitting TRBD1. The V and J ends lost 5 bases and 3 bases, in that order; junction bases with no gene match: 4. Germline CDR1 reads MNHEY; CDR2 reads SVGAGI. The CDR3 has 14 amino acids. CDR3 DNA sequence: TGTGCCAGCAGTGCCGGGACAGTCAATCAGCCCCAGCATTTT. Amino acids: CASSAGTVNQPQHF.